A single sample gave rise to the 14 T cell receptor beta chains below, sequenced in a study of identical twins. TCRdb reprocessed the 5' RACE reads with MiXCR, giving one entry per CDR3 protein. The data show some 1,600,000 distinct CDR3 sequences, around a third seen once. Source material: cord blood. These receptor sequences come from a newborn girl in good health.

The chain employs TRBV24-1 and TRBJ2-3; 15 positions agree with TRBD2. V was pared by 4 bases and J by 6 bases, with 7 bases of the junction left unmatched. CDR1 is KGHDR and CDR2 is SFDVKD in the germline V gene. The CDR3 totals 17 residues. In DNA form, the CDR3 reads TGTGCCACCAGTGACCGTGGACTAGCGGGAGGGAAGGATACGCAGTATTTT. Protein sequence: CATSDRGLAGGKDTQYF.

CDR3 bases: TGTGCCAGCAGCTTGGCTGGGCGGGTCGCGACCCAGTACTTC. Translating gives CASSLAGRVATQYF. The rearrangement links TRBV5-6 to TRBJ2-5; D is perhaps TRBD2 (5 bases). V dropped 0 bases and J dropped 7 bases, with 13 bases sitting between them. The length of the CDR3 is 14 residues. CDR1 is SGHDT and CDR2 is YYEEEE in the germline V gene.

The chain has TRBV20-1 and TRBJ1-6; TRBD1 matches at 7 bases. The CDR3 length is 12 residues. CDR1 is DFQATT and CDR2 is SNEGSKA in the germline V gene (reference sequence). J gave up 6 bases and V 8 bases, and 4 bases lay outside the gene matches. The CDR3 DNA reads TGCAGTACCGGGACAGTTAATTCACCCCTCCACTTT. It translates to CSTGTVNSPLHF.

V gene TRBV6-6 combines with J gene TRBJ2-7; no reliable D call. This CDR3 spans 12 amino acids. Germline V lookup: CDR1 MNHNY, CDR2 SVGAGI (reference sequence). V shed 8 bases and J shed 6 bases, with 14 bases lying between them. CDR3 protein: CASLLVEGEQYF. The CDR3 bases are TGTGCCAGCCTCCTAGTGGAAGGCGAGCAGTACTTC.

The chain is built from TRBV27 and TRBJ1-1; no clear D. This CDR3 has 14 residues. The germline V gene encodes CDR1 MNHEY and CDR2 SMNVEV (reference sequence). Trimming stripped 5 bases from V and 3 bases from J, with 13 bases between. The CDR3 bases are TGTGCCAGCAGTCCCCTTATAGGGTACACTGAAGCTTTCTTT. It encodes CASSPLIGYTEAFF.

This rearrangement joins TRBV4-1 to TRBJ2-7; no firm D call. CDR1 MGHRA and CDR2 YSYEKL come from the germline V gene. V dropped 1 base and J dropped 0 bases, with 10 bases sitting between them. This CDR3 spans 15 amino acids. The CDR3 loop reads CASSQGVVSSYEQYF. The CDR3 bases are TGCGCCAGCAGCCAAGGGGTAGTAAGCTCCTACGAGCAGTACTTC.

The chain employs TRBV6-2 or TRBV6-3 and TRBJ2-3, with D possibly TRBD2 on 6 matching bases. The CDR3 sequence is 17 residues long. Trimming cost V 2 bases and J 2 bases, with 17 bases left between them. Germline V CDR1 and CDR2: MNHEY, SVGEGT. DNA for the CDR3: TGTGCCAGCAGTTACGCACGGGACTTACCAAACACAGATACGCAGTATTTT. Translating gives CASSYARDLPNTDTQYF.

This clonotype was detected only a few times. V usage is TRBV5-1 and J usage is TRBJ2-1, with 8 positions matching TRBD2. V lost 1 base, J lost 3 bases, and 6 bases stayed unmatched. Per germline, CDR1 SGHRS and CDR2 YFSETQ. The CDR3 is made up of 16 amino acids. The CDR3 nucleotides read TGCGCCAGCAGCTTGCGTGGGACTAGGGACTACAATGAGCAGTTCTTC. Protein: CASSLRGTRDYNEQFF.

The sample holds a few counts of this clonotype. A much larger clone sits a single nucleotide away, making a read error possible. J is TRBJ2-5 and V is TRBV7-2; perhaps TRBD2 as D (5 bases). The length of the CDR3 is 15 residues. V was trimmed by 5 bases and J by 4 bases, leaving 17 bases between them. From germline, CDR1 is SGHTA and CDR2 FQGNSA. The CDR3 loop reads CASSLLRTFRETQYF. CDR3 sequence (DNA): TGTGCCAGCAGCCTCCTCCGGACTTTTCGAGAGACCCAGTACTTC.

This clonotype was counted a few times. The junction departs from germline at one end; a sequencing error may be responsible. CDR3 region: CASSLGTPGGTQYF. CDR3 nucleotides: TGTGCTAGCAGCTTAGGAACACCAGGGGGAACCCAGTACTTC. The V call is TRBV7-7, the J call TRBJ2-5; 7 bases map to TRBD1. CDR3 length equals 14 residues. Germline CDR1 is SSHAT and CDR2 is FNYEAQ (reference sequence).

V and J are TRBV27 and TRBJ1-4; D not certain. Trimming cost V 4 bases and J 0 bases, with 9 bases left between them. Germline V gene data show CDR1 as MNHEY and CDR2 as SMNVEV (reference sequence). The CDR3 is made up of 15 amino acids. CDR3 sequence (DNA): TGTGCCAGCAGTTCATTACCGGCAACTAATGAAAAACTGTTTTTT. The encoded protein is CASSSLPATNEKLFF.

This clonotype was seen a few times. This chain joins TRBV4-2 and TRBJ2-1; 11 nucleotides line up with TRBD2. This CDR3 contains 16 residues. Germline V gene lookup returns CDR1 LGHNA and CDR2 YNFKEQ. V shed 4 bases, J shed 4 bases, and the junction held 6 bases outside the gene matches. The CDR3 sequence is CASSRVSGRGYNEQFF. Here the CDR3 DNA reads TGTGCCAGCAGCCGAGTTAGCGGGAGGGGATACAATGAGCAGTTCTTC.

CDR3 residues: CASSLAGGMREQYF. The CDR3 nucleotides read TGTGCCAGCAGCTTAGCGGGAGGAATGAGGGAGCAGTACTTC. The chain links TRBV7-2 to TRBJ2-7; weak D call: TRBD2 (6 bases). Looked up from germline, CDR1 is SGHTA and CDR2 is FQGNSA. Trimming left V 0 bases short and J 7 bases short, with 13 bases between. The CDR3 totals 14 residues.

There are a few counts of this clonotype. V gene TRBV6-1 combines with J gene TRBJ1-2; TRBD1 matches at 8 bases. V lost 5 bases, J lost 3 bases, and 14 bases stayed unmatched. CDR1 and CDR2 from the germline V gene are MNHNS and SASEGT. The CDR3 is 17 amino acids. The DNA for the CDR3 is TGTGCCAGCAGTATCCGTGCCCGGGACAGGTTATACTATGGCTACACCTTC. Its protein is CASSIRARDRLYYGYTF.